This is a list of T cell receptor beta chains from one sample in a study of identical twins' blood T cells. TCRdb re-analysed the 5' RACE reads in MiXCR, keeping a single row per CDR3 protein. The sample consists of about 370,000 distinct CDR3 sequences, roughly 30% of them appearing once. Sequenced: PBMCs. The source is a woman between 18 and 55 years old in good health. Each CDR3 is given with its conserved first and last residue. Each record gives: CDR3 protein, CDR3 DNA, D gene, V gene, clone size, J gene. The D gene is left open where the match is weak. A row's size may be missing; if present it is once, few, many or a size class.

CDR3: CASSDRVGTEAFF; DNA: TGTGCCAGCAGTGACAGGGTGGGGACTGAAGCTTTCTTT; D: -; V: TRBV25-1; size: many; J: TRBJ1-1
CDR3: CASSTGIFEKLFF; DNA: TGTGCCAGCAGTACGGGGATTTTTGAAAAACTGTTTTTT; D: -; V: TRBV27; size: -; J: TRBJ1-4
CDR3: CASSTGTGSGYTF; DNA: TGTGCCAGCAGCACCGGGACAGGGAGTGGCTACACCTTC; D: TRBD1; V: TRBV9; size: -; J: TRBJ1-2
CDR3: CASSPEGLLVGYTF; DNA: TGTGCCAGCAGCCCAGAAGGACTTCTCGTTGGCTACACCTTC; D: -; V: TRBV9; size: -; J: TRBJ1-2
CDR3: CSVGWDSYNEQFF; DNA: TGCAGCGTTGGGTGGGACAGCTACAATGAGCAGTTCTTC; D: TRBD1; V: TRBV29-1; size: once; J: TRBJ2-1
CDR3: CATSREGTEAFF; DNA: TGTGCCACCAGCAGAGAGGGCACTGAAGCTTTCTTT; D: -; V: TRBV15; size: -; J: TRBJ1-1
CDR3: CASSNPQSEAFF; DNA: TGCGCCAGCAGCAACCCCCAGAGTGAAGCTTTCTTT; D: -; V: TRBV5-1; size: -; J: TRBJ1-1
CDR3: CSAEKALGRGKQYF; DNA: TGCAGTGCAGAGAAGGCCCTCGGAAGGGGAAAGCAGTACTTC; D: -; V: TRBV20-1; size: few; J: TRBJ2-7
CDR3: CASSISPGSAFF; DNA: TGTGCCAGTAGTATATCTCCGGGCTCGGCTTTCTTT; D: -; V: TRBV19; size: few; J: TRBJ1-1
CDR3: CASSLREASGNTIYF; DNA: TGTGCCAGCAGCTTGAGGGAAGCCTCTGGAAACACCATATATTTT; D: -; V: TRBV7-9; size: -; J: TRBJ1-3
CDR3: CASSIPETEAFF; DNA: TGTGCCAGTAGTATCCCAGAAACTGAAGCTTTCTTT; D: -; V: TRBV19; size: -; J: TRBJ1-1
CDR3: CASSALTVGEAFF; DNA: TGTGCCAGCAGCGCTCTGACGGTGGGGGAAGCTTTCTTT; D: -; V: TRBV9; size: many; J: TRBJ1-1
CDR3: CASSLLSGVSYEQYF; DNA: TGTGCCAGCAGCTTACTTAGCGGGGTCTCCTACGAGCAGTACTTC; D: TRBD2; V: TRBV11-2; size: few; J: TRBJ2-7
CDR3: CASSTSGTGSYEQYF; DNA: TGTGCCAGCAGTACCTCTGGGACAGGGTCCTACGAGCAGTACTTC; D: TRBD1; V: TRBV7-9; size: few; J: TRBJ2-7
CDR3: CASSLEGTSTDTQYF; DNA: TGTGCCAGCAGTCTGGAGGGGACTAGCACAGATACGCAGTATTTT; D: -; V: TRBV6-6; size: -; J: TRBJ2-3